Each of the 5 T cell receptor beta chains below was sequenced from the same sample in a study of blood T cell repertoires in COVID-19. Produced via immunoSEQ multiplex PCR; TCRdb's table is partial and in-frame only. This sample has about 270,000 clones, with just under 90% found just once. The sample consisted of PBMCs or T cells enriched from blood (not recorded which). Receptor source: a woman younger than 45 with acute COVID-19.

The chain uses TRBV13 and TRBJ2-3; D is perhaps TRBD1 (5 bases). The germline V gene encodes CDR1 PRHDT and CDR2 FYEKMQ (reference sequence). V lost 4 bases, J lost 0 bases, and 8 bases lay in between. The CDR3 runs to 14 residues. The CDR3 DNA reads as TGTGCCAGCAGCTCCGGACAAAGCACAGATACGCAGTATTTT. It encodes CASSSGQSTDTQYF.

The chain has TRBV28 and TRBJ2-2; TRBD2 matches at 8 bases. V lost 10 bases, J lost 4 bases, and 11 bases stayed unmatched. CDR3 length: 15 residues. The V gene's germline CDR1 is MDHEN and CDR2 SYDVKM. CDR3 sequence reads: CATTGLAFVTGELFF. CDR3 DNA: TGTGCCACCACCGGACTAGCCTTTGTCACCGGGGAGCTGTTTTTT.

This rearrangement joins TRBV5-4 to TRBJ1-3; 9 bases agree with TRBD1. The germline V gene has CDR1 SGHNT and CDR2 YYREEE (reference sequence). With V trimmed by 4 bases and J by 2 bases, 4 bases remained unmatched. The CDR3 runs 15 residues. This CDR3 reads CASSVGQGTGNTIYF. The CDR3, as DNA: TGTGCCAGCAGCGTGGGACAGGGAACTGGAAACACCATATATTTT.

The J gene is TRBJ2-2, the V gene TRBV28, with 8 nucleotides matching TRBD2. In germline, CDR1 is MDHEN, CDR2 SYDVKM. The length of the CDR3 is 14 residues. J lost 7 bases, V lost 7 bases, and 8 bases had no gene match. The CDR3 sequence: CASTRREDVGELFF. The CDR3 DNA sequence: TGTGCCAGCACGCGGCGGGAGGACGTCGGGGAGCTGTTTTTT. Based on the CDR3 plus reference TRBV28 and TRBJ2-2, the full variable domain is DVKVTQSSRYLVKRTGEKVFLECVQDMDHENMFWYRQDPGLGLRLIYFSYDVKMKEKGDIPEGYSVSREKKERFSLILESASTNQTSMYLCASTRREDVGELFFGEGSRLTVL.

V usage is TRBV6-2 or TRBV6-3 and J usage is TRBJ2-7; D call uncertain. The V end lost 6 bases, the J end lost 4 bases, and 7 bases lay between the germline ends. Germline CDR1 is MNHEY and CDR2 is SVGEGT. This CDR3 has 11 amino acids. The chain's CDR3 is CASSAAYEQYF. DNA for the CDR3: TGTGCCAGCAGCGCGGCGTACGAGCAGTACTTC.